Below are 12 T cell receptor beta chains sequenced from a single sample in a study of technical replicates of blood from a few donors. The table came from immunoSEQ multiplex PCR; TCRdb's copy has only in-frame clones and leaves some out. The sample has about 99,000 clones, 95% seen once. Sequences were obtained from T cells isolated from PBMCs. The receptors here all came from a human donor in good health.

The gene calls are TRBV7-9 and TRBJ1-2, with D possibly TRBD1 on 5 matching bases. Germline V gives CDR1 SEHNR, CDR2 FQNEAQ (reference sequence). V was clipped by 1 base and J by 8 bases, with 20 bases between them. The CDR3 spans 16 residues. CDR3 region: CASSLGALTELLGYTF. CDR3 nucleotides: TGTGCCAGCAGCTTAGGAGCCTTGACAGAACTATTGGGCTACACCTTC.

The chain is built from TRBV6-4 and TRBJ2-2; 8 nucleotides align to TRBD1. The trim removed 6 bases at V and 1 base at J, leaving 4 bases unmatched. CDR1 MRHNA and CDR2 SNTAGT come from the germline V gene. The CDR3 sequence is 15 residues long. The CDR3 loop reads CASSLGTGNTGELFF. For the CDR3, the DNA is TGTGCCAGCAGCCTGGGGACAGGGAACACCGGGGAGCTGTTTTTT.

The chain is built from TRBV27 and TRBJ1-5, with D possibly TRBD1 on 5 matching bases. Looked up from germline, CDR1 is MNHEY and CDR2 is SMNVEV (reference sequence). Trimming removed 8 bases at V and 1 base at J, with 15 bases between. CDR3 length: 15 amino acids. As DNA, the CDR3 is TGTGCCAGCTCCCCGGAGGGGCTGAGCAATCAGCCCCAGCATTTT. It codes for CASSPEGLSNQPQHF.

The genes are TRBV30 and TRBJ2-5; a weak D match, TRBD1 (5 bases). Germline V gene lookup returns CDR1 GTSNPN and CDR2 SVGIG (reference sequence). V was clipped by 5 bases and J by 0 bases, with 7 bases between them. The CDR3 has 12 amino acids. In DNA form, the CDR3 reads TGTGCCTGGGACAGTTACCAAGAGACCCAGTACTTC. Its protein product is CAWDSYQETQYF.

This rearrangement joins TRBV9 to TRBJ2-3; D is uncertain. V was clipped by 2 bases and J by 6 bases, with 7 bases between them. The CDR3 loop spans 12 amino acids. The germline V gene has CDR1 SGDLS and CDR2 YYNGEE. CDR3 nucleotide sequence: TGTGCCAGCAGCGTCCTTTATGATACGCAGTATTTT. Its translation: CASSVLYDTQYF.

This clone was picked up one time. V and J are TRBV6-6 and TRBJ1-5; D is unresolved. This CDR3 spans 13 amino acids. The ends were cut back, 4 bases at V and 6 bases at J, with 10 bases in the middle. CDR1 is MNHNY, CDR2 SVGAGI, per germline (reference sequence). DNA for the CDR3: TGTGCCAGCAGTTCGACCGAGGCTCAGCCCCAGCATTTT. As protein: CASSSTEAQPQHF.

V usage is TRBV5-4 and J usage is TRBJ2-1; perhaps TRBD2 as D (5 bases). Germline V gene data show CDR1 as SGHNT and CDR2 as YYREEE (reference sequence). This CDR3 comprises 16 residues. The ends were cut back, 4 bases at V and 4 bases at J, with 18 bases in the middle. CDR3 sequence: CASSPGSPRGYNEQFF. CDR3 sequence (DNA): TGTGCCAGCAGCCCGGGGTCCCCCCGCGGGTACAATGAGCAGTTCTTC.

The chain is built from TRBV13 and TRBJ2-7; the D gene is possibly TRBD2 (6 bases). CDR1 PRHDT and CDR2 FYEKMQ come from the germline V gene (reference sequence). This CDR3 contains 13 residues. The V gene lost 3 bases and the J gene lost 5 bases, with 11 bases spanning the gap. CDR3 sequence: CASSFVDYDEQYF. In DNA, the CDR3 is TGTGCCAGCAGCTTCGTGGACTATGACGAGCAGTACTTC.

The CDR3 DNA sequence: TGTGCTAGTGGCCCCGTCCGGGCCCAGTACTTC. This gives the protein CASGPVRAQYF. The chain joins TRBV12-5 to TRBJ2-5; D is unresolved. This CDR3 contains 11 residues. V lost 6 bases and J 9 bases, leaving 11 bases between the germline ends. Germline-derived CDR1 and CDR2 are LGHNT and FRNRAP. Using reference TRBV12-5 and TRBJ2-5 for the parts outside the CDR3, the full variable domain is DARVTQTPRHKVTEMGQEVTMRCQPILGHNTVFWYRQTMMQGLELLAYFRNRAPLDDSGMPKDRFSAEMPDATLATLKIQPSEPRDSAVYFCASGPVRAQYFGPGTRLLVL.

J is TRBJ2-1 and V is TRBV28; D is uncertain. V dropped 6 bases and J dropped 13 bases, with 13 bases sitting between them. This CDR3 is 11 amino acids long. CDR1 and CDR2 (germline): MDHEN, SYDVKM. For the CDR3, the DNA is TGTGCCAGCAGCCGCGGCGACTTCCAGTTCTTC. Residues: CASSRGDFQFF.

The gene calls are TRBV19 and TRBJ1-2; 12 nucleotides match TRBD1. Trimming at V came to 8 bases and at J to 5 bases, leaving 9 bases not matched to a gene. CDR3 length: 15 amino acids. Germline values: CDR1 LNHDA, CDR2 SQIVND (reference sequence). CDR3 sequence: CASDSGTGGAYGYTF. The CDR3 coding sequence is TGTGCCAGTGACAGCGGGACAGGGGGCGCTTATGGCTACACCTTC.

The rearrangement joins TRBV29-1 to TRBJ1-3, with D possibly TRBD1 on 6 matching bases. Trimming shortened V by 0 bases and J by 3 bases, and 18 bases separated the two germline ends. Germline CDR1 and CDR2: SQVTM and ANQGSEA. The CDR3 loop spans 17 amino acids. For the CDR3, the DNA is TGCAGCGTTGAAGAAGGGGGGGAGGGTTATCGTGGAAACACCATATATTTT. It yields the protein CSVEEGGEGYRGNTIYF.